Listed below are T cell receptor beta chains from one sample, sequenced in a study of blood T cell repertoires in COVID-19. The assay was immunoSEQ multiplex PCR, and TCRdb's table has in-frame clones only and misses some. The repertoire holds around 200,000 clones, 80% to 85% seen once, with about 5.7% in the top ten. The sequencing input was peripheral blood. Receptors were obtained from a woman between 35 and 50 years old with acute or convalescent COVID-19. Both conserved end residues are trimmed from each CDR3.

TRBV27,ASSPGDGNTIY
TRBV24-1,ATSDMDRGSTNTQY
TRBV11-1,ASRQETENTEAF
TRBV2,ASSVPSSNQPQH
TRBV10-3,AIRSREPDGYT
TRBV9,ASSVGGSSSYEQY
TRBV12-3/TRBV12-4,ASSGGTRQQF
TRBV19,ASSPGRFGELF
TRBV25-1,ASSEASGVVETQY
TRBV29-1,SVGGVDTGQPQH
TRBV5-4,ASSPFSNTGELF
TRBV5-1,ASREGKNIQY
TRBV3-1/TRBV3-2,ASSRRTGTNTGELF
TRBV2,ASSGQENQPQH
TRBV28,ASSLGQGWNQPQH
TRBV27,ASSLLGLAGTTDTQY
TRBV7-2,ASSFQGAYQETQY
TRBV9,ASSVGGQINSPLH
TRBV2,ASSVRGGAGEKLF
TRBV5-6,ASSELHREDGYT
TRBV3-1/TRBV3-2,ASSLGQASGNTIY
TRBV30,AWSVGTGKCT
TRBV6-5,ASSPGTGGWYEQF
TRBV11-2,ASSSGLYGPYNEQF
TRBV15,ATSLDRGLNQPQH
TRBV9,ASSVDRREGRGNEQF
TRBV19,ASSRSTVAYATYEQY
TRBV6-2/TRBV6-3,ASTPSLGTSSLYEQY
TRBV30,AGKSKAGRDYNEQF
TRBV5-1,ASSLGSGNEETQY
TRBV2,ASSPTGTSGRANEQF
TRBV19,ASRDRGNTEAF
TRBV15,ATSRDRAQETQY
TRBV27,ASSTYSQETQY
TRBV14,ASSQWGGTYGYT
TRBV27,ASRPLRFLRVEQY
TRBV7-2,ASISRGHEQF
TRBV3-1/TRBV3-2,ASSQDNIYGYT
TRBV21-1,ARKRQTDGGNLSNQPQH
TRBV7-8,ASSPRSSYEQY
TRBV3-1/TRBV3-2,ASSQAPGFNQPQH
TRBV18,ASTDGLASSYEQY
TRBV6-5,ASSPAGTGLHGYT
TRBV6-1,ASSEDGQVNEKLF
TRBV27,ATKGGGGSYT
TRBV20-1,SASGLARASEQY
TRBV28,ASSPQVYGYT
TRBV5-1,ASSLGTGHTEAF
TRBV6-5,ASSIFERFYNEQF
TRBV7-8,ASSQSPSSYEQY
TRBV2,ASSASRSSYDEQF
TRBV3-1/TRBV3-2,ASSPSGAQGRGTQY
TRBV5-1,ASSIGTARDTQY
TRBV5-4,ASRKLAGDYSDTQY
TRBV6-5,ASSQGNFSPLH
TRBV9,ASSVVEGSAEAF